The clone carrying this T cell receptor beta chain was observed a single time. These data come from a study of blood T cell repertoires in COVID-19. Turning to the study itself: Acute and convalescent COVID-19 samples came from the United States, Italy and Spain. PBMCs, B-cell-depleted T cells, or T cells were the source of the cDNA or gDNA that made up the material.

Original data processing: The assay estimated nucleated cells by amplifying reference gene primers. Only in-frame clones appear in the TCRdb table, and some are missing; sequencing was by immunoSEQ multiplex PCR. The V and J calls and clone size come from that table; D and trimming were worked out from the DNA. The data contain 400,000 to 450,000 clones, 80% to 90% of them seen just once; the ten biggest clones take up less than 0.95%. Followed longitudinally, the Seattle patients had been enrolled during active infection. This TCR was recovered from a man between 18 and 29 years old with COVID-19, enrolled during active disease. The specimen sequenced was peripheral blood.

CDR3 protein: CASSEVPPVNTEAFF. The CDR3 DNA is TGCGCCAGCAGTGAGGTCCCGCCGGTGAACACTGAAGCTTTCTTT. The genes are TRBV10-2 and TRBJ1-1; no firm D call. Germline-derived CDR1 and CDR2 are WSHSY and SAAADI. This CDR3 is 15 amino acids long. Trimming stripped 2 bases from V and 0 bases from J, with 10 bases between.